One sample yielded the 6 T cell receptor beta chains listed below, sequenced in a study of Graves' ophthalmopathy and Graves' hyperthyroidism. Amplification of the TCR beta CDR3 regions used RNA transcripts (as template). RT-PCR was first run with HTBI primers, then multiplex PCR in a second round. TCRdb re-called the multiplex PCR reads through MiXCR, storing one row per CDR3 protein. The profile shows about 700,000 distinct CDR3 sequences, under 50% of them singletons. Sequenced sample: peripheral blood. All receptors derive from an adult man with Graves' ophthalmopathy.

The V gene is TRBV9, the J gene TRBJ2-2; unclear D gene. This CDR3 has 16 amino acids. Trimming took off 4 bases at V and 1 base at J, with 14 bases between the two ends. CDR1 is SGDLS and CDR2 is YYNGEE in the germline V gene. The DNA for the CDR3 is TGTGCCAGCAGCCACCGCTACCCCATGAACACCGGGGAGCTGTTTTTT. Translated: CASSHRYPMNTGELFF. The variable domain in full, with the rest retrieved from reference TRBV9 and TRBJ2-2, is DSGVTQTPKHLITATGQRVTLRCSPRSGDLSVYWYQQSLDQGLQFLIQYYNGEERAKGNILERFSAQQFPDLHSELNLSSLELGDSALYFCASSHRYPMNTGELFFGEGSRLTVL.

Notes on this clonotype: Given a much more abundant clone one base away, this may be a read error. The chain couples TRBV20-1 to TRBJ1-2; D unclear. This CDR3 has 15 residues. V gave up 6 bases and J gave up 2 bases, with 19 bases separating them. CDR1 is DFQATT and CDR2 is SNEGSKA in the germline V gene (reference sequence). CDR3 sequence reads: CSATPRSQANYGYTF. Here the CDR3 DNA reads TGCAGTGCCACGCCCCGGTCCCAGGCCAACTATGGCTACACCTTC.

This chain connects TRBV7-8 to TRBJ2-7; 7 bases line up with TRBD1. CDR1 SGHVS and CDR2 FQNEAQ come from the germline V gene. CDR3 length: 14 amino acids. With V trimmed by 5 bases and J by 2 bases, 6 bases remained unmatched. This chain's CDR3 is CASSGGQFPYEQYF. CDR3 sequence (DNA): TGTGCCAGCAGCGGGGGACAGTTCCCCTACGAGCAGTACTTC.

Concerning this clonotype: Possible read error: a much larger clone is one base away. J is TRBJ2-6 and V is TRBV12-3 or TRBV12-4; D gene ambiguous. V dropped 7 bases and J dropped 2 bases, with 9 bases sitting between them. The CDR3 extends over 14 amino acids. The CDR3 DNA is TGTGCCAGCAATATAAACCCTGGGGCCAACGTCCTGACTTTC. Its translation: CASNINPGANVLTF.

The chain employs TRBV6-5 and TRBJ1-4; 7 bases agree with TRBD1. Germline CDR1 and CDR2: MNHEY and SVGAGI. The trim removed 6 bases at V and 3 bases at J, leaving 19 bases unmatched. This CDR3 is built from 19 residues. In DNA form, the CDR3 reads TGTGCCAGCAGGAAGGTTACGGACAGGCTCAGCGCCCCTAATGAAAAACTGTTTTTT. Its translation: CASRKVTDRLSAPNEKLFF.

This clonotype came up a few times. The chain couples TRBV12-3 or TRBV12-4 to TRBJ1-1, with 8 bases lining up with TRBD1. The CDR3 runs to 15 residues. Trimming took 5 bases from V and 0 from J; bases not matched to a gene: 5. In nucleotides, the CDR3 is TGTGCCAGCAGTGGGGAGACAGGGGTGAACACTGAAGCTTTCTTT. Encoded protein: CASSGETGVNTEAFF.